This T cell receptor (beta chain) was identified in a study of cytomegalovirus exposure and HLA in healthy donors. Study-level background: Researchers found that approximately 85% of about 400 genotyped donors fell within the Caucasian-associated ancestry cluster.

PCR used 60 Vbeta primers and 13 Jbeta primers. TCRdb keeps only in-frame clones here, not all; method: immunoSEQ multiplex PCR. The profile shows 99,000 or so clones, 60% to 80% of them singletons. Worth noting for this clone: Its antigen is undetermined.

Study results and limitations: Fewer than 200 TCR beta chains were listed as cytomegalovirus-associated. Sequencing had likely introduced a cluster of highly shared sequence variants as an artifact.

The V gene lost 6 bases and the J gene lost 0 bases, with 12 bases spanning the gap. Germline V gene sequence: CDR1 LNHDA, CDR2 SQIVND (reference sequence). The CDR3 length is 15 residues. This sequence was found in a woman aged 40 to 49 in good health and CMV-seropositive. The sample was PBMCs. The chain combines TRBV19 with TRBJ1-3; D not certain. CDR3 residues: CASSRHQLSGNTIYF. The DNA for the CDR3 is TGTGCCAGTAGCCGACATCAGCTCTCTGGAAACACCATATATTTT.